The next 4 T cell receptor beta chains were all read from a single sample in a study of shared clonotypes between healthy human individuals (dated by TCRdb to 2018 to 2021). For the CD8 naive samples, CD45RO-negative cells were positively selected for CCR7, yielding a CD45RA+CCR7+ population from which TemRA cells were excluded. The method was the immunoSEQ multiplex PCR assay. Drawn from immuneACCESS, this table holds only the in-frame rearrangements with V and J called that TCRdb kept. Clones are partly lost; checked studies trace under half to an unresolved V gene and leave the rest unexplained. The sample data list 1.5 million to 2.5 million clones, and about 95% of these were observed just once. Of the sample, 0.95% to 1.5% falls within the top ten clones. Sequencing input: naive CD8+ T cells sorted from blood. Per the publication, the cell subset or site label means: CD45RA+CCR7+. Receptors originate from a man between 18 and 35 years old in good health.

DNA of the CDR3: TGTGCCAGCAGTTTAAGGGGAGGCGCGAATGAGCAGTTCTTC. As protein: CASSLRGGANEQFF. The chain employs TRBV27 and TRBJ2-1, with D maybe TRBD2 (6 bases). The CDR3 length is 14 residues. Germline V gives CDR1 MNHEY, CDR2 SMNVEV (reference sequence). V lost 2 bases, J lost 7 bases, and 12 bases lay in between.

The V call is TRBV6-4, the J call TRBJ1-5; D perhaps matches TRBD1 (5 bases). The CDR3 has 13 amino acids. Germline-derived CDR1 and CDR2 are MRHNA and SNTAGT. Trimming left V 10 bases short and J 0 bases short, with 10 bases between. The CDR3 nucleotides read TGTGCCACCCCCGGGGCTAGCAATCAGCCCCAGCATTTT. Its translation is CATPGASNQPQHF.

The CDR3 sequence is CASSLESAGGPGYEQFF. The CDR3 region has the DNA TGTGCCAGCAGCTTGGAGTCAGCGGGAGGGCCCGGGTATGAGCAGTTCTTC. The rearrangement links TRBV5-6 to TRBJ2-1, with 10 bases aligning to TRBD2. Per the germline V gene, CDR1 is SGHDT and CDR2 is YYEEEE. The CDR3 runs 17 residues. The trim removed 0 bases at V and 8 bases at J, leaving 11 bases unmatched.

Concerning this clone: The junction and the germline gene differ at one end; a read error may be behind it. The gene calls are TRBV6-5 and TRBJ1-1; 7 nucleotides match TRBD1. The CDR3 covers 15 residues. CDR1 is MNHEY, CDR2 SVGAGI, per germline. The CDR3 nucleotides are TGTGCCAGCAGTTTCCCAGGGGGAGGGGGCACTGAAGCTTCCTTT. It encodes CASSFPGGGGTEASF.